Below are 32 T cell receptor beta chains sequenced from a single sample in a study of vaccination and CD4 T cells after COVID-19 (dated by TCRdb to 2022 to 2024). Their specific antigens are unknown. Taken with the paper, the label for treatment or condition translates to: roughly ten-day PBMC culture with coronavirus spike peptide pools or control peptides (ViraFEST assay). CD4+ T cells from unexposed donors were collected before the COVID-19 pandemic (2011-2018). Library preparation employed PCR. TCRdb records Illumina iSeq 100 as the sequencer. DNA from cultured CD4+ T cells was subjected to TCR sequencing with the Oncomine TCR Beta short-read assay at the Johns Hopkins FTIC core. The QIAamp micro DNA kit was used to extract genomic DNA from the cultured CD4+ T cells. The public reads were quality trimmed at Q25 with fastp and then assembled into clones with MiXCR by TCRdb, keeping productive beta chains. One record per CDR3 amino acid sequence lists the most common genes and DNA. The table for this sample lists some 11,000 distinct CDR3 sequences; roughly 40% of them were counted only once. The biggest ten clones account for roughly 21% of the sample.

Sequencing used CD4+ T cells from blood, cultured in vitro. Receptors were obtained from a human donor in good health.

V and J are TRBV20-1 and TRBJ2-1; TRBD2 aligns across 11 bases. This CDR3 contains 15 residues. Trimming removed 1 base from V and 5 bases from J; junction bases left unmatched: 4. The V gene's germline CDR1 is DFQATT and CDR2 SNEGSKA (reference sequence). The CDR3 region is CSARGLAGGNNEQFF. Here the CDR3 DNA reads TGCAGTGCTAGAGGGCTAGCGGGAGGCAACAATGAGCAGTTCTTC.

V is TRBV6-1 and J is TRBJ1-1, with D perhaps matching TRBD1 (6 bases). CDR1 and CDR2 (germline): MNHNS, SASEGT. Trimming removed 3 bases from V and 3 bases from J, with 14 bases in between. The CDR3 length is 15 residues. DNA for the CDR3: TGTGCCAGCAGTGACCCCCGGGGGCTGGACACTGAAGCTTTCTTT. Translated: CASSDPRGLDTEAFF.

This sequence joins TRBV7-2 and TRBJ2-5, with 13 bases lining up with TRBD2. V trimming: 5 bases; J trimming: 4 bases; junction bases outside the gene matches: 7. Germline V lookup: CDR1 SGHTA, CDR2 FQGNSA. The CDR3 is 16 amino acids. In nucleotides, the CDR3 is TGTGCCAGCAGCAAACTAGCGGGAGGGCCGATAGAGACCCAGTACTTC. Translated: CASSKLAGGPIETQYF.

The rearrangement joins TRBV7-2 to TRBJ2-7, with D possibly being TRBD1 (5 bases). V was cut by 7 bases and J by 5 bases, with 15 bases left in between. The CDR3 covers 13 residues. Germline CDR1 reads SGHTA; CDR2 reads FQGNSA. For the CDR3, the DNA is TGTGCCAGCAACATAGTGGGGCCCGACGAGCAGTACTTC. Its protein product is CASNIVGPDEQYF.

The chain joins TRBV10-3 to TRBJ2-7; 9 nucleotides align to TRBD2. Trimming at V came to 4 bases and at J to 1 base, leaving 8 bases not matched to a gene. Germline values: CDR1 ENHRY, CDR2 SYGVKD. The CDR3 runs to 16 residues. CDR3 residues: CAISVGRSGSSYEQYF. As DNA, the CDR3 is TGTGCCATCAGTGTCGGGCGTAGCGGGAGTTCCTACGAGCAGTACTTC.

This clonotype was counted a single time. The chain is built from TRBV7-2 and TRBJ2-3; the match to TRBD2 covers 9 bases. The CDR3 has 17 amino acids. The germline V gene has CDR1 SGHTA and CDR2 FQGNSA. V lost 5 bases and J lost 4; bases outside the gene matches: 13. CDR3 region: CASSPTGAGGVPDTQYF. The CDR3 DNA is TGTGCCAGCAGCCCGACCGGGGCGGGAGGGGTCCCAGATACGCAGTATTTT.

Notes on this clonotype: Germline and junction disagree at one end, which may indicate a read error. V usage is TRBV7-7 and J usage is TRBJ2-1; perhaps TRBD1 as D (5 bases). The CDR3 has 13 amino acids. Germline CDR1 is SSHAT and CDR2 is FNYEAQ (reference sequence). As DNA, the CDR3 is TGTGCTAGCAGTTCTGACAGCTACAATGAGCAGTTCTTC. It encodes CASSSDSYNEQFF.

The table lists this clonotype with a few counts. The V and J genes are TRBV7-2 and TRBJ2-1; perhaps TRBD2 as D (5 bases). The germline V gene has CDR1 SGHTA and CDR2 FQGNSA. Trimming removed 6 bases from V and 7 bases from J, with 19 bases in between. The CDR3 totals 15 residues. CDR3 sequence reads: CASSPYTGWVNEQFF. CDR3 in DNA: TGTGCCAGCAGTCCCTATACGGGATGGGTTAATGAGCAGTTCTTC. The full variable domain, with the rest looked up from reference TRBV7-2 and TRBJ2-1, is GAGVSQSPSNKVTEKGKDVELRCDPISGHTALYWYRQSLGQGLEFLIYFQGNSAPDKSGLPSDRFSAERTGGSVSTLTIQRTQQEDSAVYLCASSPYTGWVNEQFFGPGTRLTVL.

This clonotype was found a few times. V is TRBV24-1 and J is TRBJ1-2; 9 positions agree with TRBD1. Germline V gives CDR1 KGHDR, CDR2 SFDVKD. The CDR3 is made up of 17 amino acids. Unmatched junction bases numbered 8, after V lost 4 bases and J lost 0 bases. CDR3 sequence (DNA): TGTGCCACCAGTGAGTCCGGGACAGGGTTTCCTAACTATGGCTACACCTTC. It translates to CATSESGTGFPNYGYTF.

CDR3 region: CASSNRGRGNTIYF. DNA for the CDR3: TGTGCCAGCAGTAACAGGGGTAGGGGAAACACCATATATTTT. The rearrangement joins TRBV2 to TRBJ1-3; 7 bases line up with TRBD1. Germline trimming cut 5 bases from V and 4 bases from J; bases unmatched to any gene: 5. Germline V gene sequence: CDR1 SNHLY, CDR2 FYNNEI. The CDR3 is 14 amino acids. The complete variable domain, with remaining parts taken from reference TRBV2 and TRBJ1-3, reads EPEVTQTPSHQVTQMGQEVILRCVPISNHLYFYWYRQILGQKVEFLVSFYNNEISEKSEIFDDQFSVERPDGSNFTLKIRSTKLEDSAMYFCASSNRGRGNTIYFGEGSWLTVV.

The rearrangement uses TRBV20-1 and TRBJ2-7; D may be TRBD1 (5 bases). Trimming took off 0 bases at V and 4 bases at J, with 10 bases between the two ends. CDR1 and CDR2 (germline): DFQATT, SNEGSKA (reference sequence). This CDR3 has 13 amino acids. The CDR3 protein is CSARDQRGYEQYF. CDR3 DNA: TGCAGTGCTAGAGATCAAAGGGGTTACGAGCAGTACTTC.

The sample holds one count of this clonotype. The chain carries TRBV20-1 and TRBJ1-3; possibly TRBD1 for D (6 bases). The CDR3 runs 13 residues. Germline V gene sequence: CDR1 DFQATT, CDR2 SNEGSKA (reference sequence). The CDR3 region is CNSFDRSGNTIYF. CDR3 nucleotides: TGCAATAGTTTCGACAGGTCTGGAAACACCATATATTTT.

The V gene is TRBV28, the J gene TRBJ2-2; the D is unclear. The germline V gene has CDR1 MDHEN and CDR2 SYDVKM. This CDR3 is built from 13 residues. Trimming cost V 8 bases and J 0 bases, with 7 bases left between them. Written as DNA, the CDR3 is TGTGCCAGCTATTACACGAACACCGGGGAGCTGTTTTTT. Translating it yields CASYYTNTGELFF.

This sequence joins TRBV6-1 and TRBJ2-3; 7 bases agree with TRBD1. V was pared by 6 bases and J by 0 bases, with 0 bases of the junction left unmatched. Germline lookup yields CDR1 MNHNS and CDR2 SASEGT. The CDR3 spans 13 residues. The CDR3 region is CASRGQSTDTQYF. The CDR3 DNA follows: TGTGCCAGCAGGGGACAGAGCACAGATACGCAGTATTTT.

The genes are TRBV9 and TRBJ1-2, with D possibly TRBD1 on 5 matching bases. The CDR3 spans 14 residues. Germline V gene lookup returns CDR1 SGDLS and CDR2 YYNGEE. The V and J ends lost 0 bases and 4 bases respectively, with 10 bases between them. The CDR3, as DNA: TGTGCCAGCAGCGTAGCCGGGGCAGGCTATGGCTACACCTTC. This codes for CASSVAGAGYGYTF.

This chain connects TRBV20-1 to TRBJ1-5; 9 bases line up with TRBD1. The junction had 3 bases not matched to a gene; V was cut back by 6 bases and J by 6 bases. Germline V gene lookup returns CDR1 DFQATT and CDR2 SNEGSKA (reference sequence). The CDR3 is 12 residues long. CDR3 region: CSAGTGSQPQHF. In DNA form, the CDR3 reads TGCAGTGCCGGGACAGGGAGTCAGCCCCAGCATTTT.

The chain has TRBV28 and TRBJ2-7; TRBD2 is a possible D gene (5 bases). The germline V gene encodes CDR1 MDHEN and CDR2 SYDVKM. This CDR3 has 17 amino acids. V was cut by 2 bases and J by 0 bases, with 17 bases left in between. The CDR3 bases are TGTGCCAGCAGTTTAGGAGGCTGGGCTTGGAGCTCCTACGAGCAGTACTTC. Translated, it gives CASSLGGWAWSSYEQYF.

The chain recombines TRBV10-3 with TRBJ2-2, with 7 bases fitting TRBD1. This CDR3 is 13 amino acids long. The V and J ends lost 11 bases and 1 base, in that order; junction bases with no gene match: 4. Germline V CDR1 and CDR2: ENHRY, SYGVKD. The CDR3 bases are TGTGCCGTCCGGGACAGGAACACCGGGGAGCTGTTTTTT. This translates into CAVRDRNTGELFF.

CDR3 amino acids: CASSPARANSPLHF. In nucleotides, the CDR3 is TGTGCCAGCTCACCGGCCAGGGCTAATTCACCCCTCCACTTT. V gene TRBV18 combines with J gene TRBJ1-6; perhaps TRBD1 as D (5 bases). The V end was cut by 3 bases, the J end by 6 bases, with 9 bases between. The CDR3 has 14 residues. Germline assignment: CDR1 KGHSH and CDR2 LQKENI.

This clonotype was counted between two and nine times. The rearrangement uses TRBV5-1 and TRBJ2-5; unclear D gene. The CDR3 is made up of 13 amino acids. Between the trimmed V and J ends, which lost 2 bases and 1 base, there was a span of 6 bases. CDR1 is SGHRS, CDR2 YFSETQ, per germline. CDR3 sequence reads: CASSLFSQETQYF. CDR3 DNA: TGCGCCAGCAGCTTATTTAGCCAAGAGACCCAGTACTTC.

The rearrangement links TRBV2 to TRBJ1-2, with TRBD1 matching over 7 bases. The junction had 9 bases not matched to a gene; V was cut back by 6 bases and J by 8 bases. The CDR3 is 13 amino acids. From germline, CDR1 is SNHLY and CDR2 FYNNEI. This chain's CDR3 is CASRYETGYGYTF. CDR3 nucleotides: TGTGCCAGCAGATACGAGACAGGGTACGGCTACACCTTC.

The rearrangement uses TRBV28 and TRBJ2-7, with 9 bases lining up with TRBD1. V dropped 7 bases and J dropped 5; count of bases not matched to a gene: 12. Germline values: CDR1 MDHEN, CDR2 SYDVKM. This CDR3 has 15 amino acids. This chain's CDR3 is CASNSPGTGSHEQYF. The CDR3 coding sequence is TGTGCCAGCAATTCCCCCGGGACAGGGTCCCACGAGCAGTACTTC.

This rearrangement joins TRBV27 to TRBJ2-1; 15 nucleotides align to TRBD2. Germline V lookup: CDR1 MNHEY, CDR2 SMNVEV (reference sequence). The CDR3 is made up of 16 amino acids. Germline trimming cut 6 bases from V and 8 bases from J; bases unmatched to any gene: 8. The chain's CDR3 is CASRRWGLAGGDEQFF. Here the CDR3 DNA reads TGTGCCAGCAGGAGATGGGGACTAGCGGGAGGAGATGAGCAGTTCTTC.

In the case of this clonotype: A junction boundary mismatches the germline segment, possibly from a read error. CDR3 sequence (DNA): TGTGCCAGTAGTTTAAGACTCTATGGCTACACCTTC. This encodes CASSLRLYGYTF. The V gene is TRBV28, the J gene TRBJ1-2; D not certain. Germline V gene sequence: CDR1 MDHEN, CDR2 SYDVKM. The CDR3 has 12 amino acids.

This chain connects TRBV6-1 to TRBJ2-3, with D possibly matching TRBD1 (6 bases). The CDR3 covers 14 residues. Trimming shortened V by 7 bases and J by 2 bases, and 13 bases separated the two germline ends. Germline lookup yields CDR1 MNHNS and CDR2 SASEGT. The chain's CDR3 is CASTTGTSTDTQYF. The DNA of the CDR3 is TGTGCCAGCACTACGGGGACATCCACAGATACGCAGTATTTT.

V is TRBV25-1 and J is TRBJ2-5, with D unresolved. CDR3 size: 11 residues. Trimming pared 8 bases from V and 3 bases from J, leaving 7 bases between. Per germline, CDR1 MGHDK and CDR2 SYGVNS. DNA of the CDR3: TGTGCCAGCGGGCAGAAAGAGACCCAGTACTTC. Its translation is CASGQKETQYF.

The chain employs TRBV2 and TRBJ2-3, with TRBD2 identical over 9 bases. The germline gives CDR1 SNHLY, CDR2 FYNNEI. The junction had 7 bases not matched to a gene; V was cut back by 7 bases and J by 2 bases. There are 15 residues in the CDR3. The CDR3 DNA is TGTGCCAGCAAGGTGGCTAGCGGGGCCACAGATACGCAGTATTTT. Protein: CASKVASGATDTQYF.

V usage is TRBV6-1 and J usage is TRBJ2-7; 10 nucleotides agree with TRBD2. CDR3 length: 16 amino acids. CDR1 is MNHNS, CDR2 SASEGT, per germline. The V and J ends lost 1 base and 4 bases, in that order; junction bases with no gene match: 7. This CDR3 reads CASSEVLGLAVYEQYF. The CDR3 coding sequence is TGTGCCAGCAGTGAAGTTCTAGGACTAGCGGTGTACGAGCAGTACTTC.

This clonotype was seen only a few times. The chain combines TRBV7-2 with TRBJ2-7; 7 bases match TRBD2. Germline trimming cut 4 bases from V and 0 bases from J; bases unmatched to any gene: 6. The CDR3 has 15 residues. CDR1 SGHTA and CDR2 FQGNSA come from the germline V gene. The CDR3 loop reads CASSSLAVSSYEQYF. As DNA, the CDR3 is TGTGCCAGCAGCTCTCTAGCGGTAAGCTCCTACGAGCAGTACTTC. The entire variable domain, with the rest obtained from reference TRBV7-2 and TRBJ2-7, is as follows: GAGVSQSPSNKVTEKGKDVELRCDPISGHTALYWYRQSLGQGLEFLIYFQGNSAPDKSGLPSDRFSAERTGGSVSTLTIQRTQQEDSAVYLCASSSLAVSSYEQYFGPGTRLTVT.

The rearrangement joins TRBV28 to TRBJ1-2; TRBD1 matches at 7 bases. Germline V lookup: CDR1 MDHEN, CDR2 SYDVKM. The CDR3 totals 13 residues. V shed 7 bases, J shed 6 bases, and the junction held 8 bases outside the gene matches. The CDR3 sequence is CASNLDREDGYTF. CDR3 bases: TGTGCCAGCAACCTCGACAGGGAAGATGGCTACACCTTC.

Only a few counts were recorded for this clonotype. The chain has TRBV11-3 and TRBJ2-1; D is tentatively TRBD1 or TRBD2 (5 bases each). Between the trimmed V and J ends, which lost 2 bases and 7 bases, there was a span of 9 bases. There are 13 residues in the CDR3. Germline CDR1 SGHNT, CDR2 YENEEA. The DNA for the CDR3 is TGTGCCAGCAGCTTAAGAGAGGGGAATGAGCAGTTCTTC. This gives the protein CASSLREGNEQFF. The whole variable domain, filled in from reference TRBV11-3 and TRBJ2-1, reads EAGVVQSPRYKIIEKKQPVAFWCNPISGHNTLYWYLQNLGQGPELLIRYENEEAVDDSQLPKDRFSAERLKGVDSTLKIQPAELGDSAVYLCASSLREGNEQFFGPGTRLTVL.

DNA for the CDR3: TGCAGTGCTGGGGACTCTAGCGCTAGCTCCTACAATGAGCAGTTCTTC. This translates into CSAGDSSASSYNEQFF. The chain couples TRBV20-1 to TRBJ2-1, with D maybe TRBD2 (6 bases). The CDR3 runs 16 residues. Looked up from germline, CDR1 is DFQATT and CDR2 is SNEGSKA (reference sequence). V lost 5 bases, J lost 0 bases, and 17 bases lay in between.